A selection of T cell receptor beta chains follows, all from one sample in a study of cytomegalovirus exposure and HLA in healthy donors. Measured with immunoSEQ multiplex PCR; TCRdb has only the in-frame clones, and not every one. The sample has 99,000 or so clones, 76% seen once. Material for sequencing was PBMCs. These TCRs come from a man between 35 and 55 years old in good health and CMV-seropositive. CDR3s include the opening cysteine and the closing phenylalanine or tryptophan. Each record gives: D gene, CDR3 length, clone size, J gene, V gene, CDR3 protein, CDR3 DNA. D genes are given only for firm matches. The size of a clone is reported for some rows only, either as once, few or many, or as a class for expanded clones.

d_gene: NA; len: 19; abundance: NA; j_gene: TRBJ1-2; v_gene: TRBV19; CDR3aa: CASSMPGRGFTTQNYGYTF; CDR3nt: TGTGCCAGTAGTATGCCGGGCAGGGGATTCACAACGCAAAACTATGGCTACACCTTC
d_gene: NA; len: 14; abundance: NA; j_gene: TRBJ1-1; v_gene: TRBV18; CDR3aa: CASSRQNMNTEAFF; CDR3nt: TGTGCCAGCTCACGACAGAACATGAACACTGAAGCTTTCTTT
d_gene: NA; len: 15; abundance: NA; j_gene: TRBJ2-7; v_gene: TRBV28; CDR3aa: CASSFRGTEAYEQYF; CDR3nt: TGTGCCAGCAGTTTTAGAGGGACTGAGGCCTACGAGCAGTACTTC
d_gene: NA; len: 16; abundance: once; j_gene: TRBJ1-5; v_gene: TRBV10-3; CDR3aa: CAISEGGRGSNQPQHF; CDR3nt: TGTGCCATCAGTGAGGGGGGCCGAGGGAGCAATCAGCCCCAGCATTTT
d_gene: NA; len: 12; abundance: NA; j_gene: TRBJ1-2; v_gene: TRBV11-3; CDR3aa: CASSFRQEGYTF; CDR3nt: TGTGCCAGCAGCTTCCGGCAGGAAGGCTACACCTTC
d_gene: NA; len: 15; abundance: NA; j_gene: TRBJ1-4; v_gene: TRBV7-9; CDR3aa: CASSSPTATNEKLFF; CDR3nt: TGTGCCAGCAGCTCCCCGACAGCAACTAATGAAAAACTGTTTTTT
d_gene: TRBD1; len: 15; abundance: NA; j_gene: TRBJ2-5; v_gene: TRBV7-9; CDR3aa: CASSLEWDRGETQYF; CDR3nt: TGTGCCAGCAGCTTAGAGTGGGACAGGGGTGAGACCCAGTACTTC
d_gene: TRBD1; len: 16; abundance: few; j_gene: TRBJ2-2; v_gene: TRBV29-1; CDR3aa: CSARAYRGRNTGELFF; CDR3nt: TGCAGCGCCCGGGCGTACAGGGGGCGGAATACCGGGGAGCTGTTTTTT
d_gene: NA; len: 17; abundance: NA; j_gene: TRBJ2-6; v_gene: TRBV9; CDR3aa: CASSAGGGRSGANVLTF; CDR3nt: TGTGCCAGCAGCGCCGGCGGAGGGAGGTCTGGGGCCAACGTCCTGACTTTC
d_gene: NA; len: 15; abundance: NA; j_gene: TRBJ2-5; v_gene: TRBV4-3; CDR3aa: CASSPEGRRGETQYF; CDR3nt: TGCGCCAGCAGCCCAGAAGGGAGGAGGGGAGAGACCCAGTACTTC
d_gene: NA; len: 13; abundance: NA; j_gene: TRBJ2-1; v_gene: TRBV7-8; CDR3aa: CASSRDWDNEQFF; CDR3nt: TGTGCCAGCAGCCGTGACTGGGACAATGAGCAGTTCTTC
d_gene: TRBD1; len: 15; abundance: NA; j_gene: TRBJ1-4; v_gene: TRBV10-3; CDR3aa: CAIREFGTGSEKLFF; CDR3nt: TGTGCCATCAGGGAGTTTGGGACAGGGAGTGAAAAACTGTTTTTT
d_gene: TRBD2; len: 16; abundance: NA; j_gene: TRBJ2-7; v_gene: TRBV6-9; CDR3aa: CASTSSTSGISYEQYF; CDR3nt: TGTGCCAGCACAAGCTCGACTAGCGGGATTTCCTACGAGCAGTACTTC
d_gene: NA; len: 13; abundance: few; j_gene: TRBJ1-2; v_gene: TRBV5-1; CDR3aa: CASSLSGGGGYTF; CDR3nt: TGCGCCAGCAGCTTGTCCGGGGGAGGAGGCTACACCTTC
d_gene: TRBD2; len: 15; abundance: NA; j_gene: TRBJ2-1; v_gene: TRBV5-4; CDR3aa: CASRSAGYSYNEQFF; CDR3nt: TGTGCCAGCAGGTCAGCGGGATATTCCTACAATGAGCAGTTCTTC
d_gene: NA; len: 14; abundance: NA; j_gene: TRBJ1-1; v_gene: TRBV5-6; CDR3aa: CASSLWRVNTEAFF; CDR3nt: TGTGCCAGCAGCTTGTGGCGGGTGAACACTGAAGCTTTCTTT